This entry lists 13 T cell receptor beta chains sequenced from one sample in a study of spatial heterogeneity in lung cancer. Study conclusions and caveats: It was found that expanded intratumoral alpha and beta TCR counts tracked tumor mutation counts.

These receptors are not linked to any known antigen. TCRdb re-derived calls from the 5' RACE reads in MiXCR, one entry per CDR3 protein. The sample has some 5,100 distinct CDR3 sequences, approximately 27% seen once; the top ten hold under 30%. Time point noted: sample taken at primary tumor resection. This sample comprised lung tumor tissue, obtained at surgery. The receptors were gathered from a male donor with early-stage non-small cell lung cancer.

The CDR3 spells CASSLGARGLDTQYF. The CDR3 nucleotides read TGTGCCAGCAGCTTAGGCGCCAGGGGACTAGATACGCAGTATTTT. The chain joins TRBV7-2 to TRBJ2-3; the D call may be TRBD1 or TRBD2 (6 bases each). V gave up 1 base and J gave up 5 bases, with 13 bases separating them. CDR1 and CDR2 from the germline V gene are SGHTA and FQGNSA. There are 15 residues in the CDR3.

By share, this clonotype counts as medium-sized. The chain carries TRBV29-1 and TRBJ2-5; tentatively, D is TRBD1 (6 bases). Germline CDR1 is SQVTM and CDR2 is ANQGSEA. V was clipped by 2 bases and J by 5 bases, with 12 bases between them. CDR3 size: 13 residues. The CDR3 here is CSVESTGGETQYF. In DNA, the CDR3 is TGCAGCGTTGAATCGACAGGCGGGGAGACCCAGTACTTC.

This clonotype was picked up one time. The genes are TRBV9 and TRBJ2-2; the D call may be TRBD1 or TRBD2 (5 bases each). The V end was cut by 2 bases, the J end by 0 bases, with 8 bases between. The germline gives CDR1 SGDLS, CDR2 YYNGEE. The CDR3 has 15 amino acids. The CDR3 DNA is TGTGCCAGCAGCGTCGGGACGGCGAACACCGGGGAGCTGTTTTTT. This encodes CASSVGTANTGELFF. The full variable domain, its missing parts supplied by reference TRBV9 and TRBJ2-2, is DSGVTQTPKHLITATGQRVTLRCSPRSGDLSVYWYQQSLDQGLQFLIQYYNGEERAKGNILERFSAQQFPDLHSELNLSSLELGDSALYFCASSVGTANTGELFFGEGSRLTVL.

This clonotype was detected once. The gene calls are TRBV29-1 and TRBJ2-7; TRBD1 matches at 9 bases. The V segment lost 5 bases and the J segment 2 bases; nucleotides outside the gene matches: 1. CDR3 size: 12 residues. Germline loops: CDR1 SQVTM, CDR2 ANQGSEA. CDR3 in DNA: TGCAGCGTTAGACAGGGGGCCTACGAGCAGTACTTC. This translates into CSVRQGAYEQYF.

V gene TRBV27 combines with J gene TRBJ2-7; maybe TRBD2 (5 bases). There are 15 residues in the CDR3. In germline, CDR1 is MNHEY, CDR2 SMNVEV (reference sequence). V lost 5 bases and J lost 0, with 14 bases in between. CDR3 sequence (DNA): TGTGCCAGCAGTCCCCGACTATCTAGCTCCTACGAGCAGTACTTC. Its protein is CASSPRLSSSYEQYF.

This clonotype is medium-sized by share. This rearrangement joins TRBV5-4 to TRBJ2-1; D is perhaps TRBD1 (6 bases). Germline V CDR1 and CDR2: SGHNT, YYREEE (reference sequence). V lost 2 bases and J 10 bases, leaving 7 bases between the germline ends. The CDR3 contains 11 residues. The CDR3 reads CASSFGTEQFF. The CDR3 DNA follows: TGTGCCAGCAGCTTCGGGACAGAGCAGTTCTTC.

The CDR3 reads CASSVPGLAKYF. The DNA of the CDR3 is TGTGCCAGCTCAGTACCGGGACTAGCGAAGTATTTT. The chain carries TRBV18 and TRBJ2-3, with 10 nucleotides matching TRBD2. Germline V lookup: CDR1 KGHSH, CDR2 LQKENI. The CDR3 extends over 12 amino acids. V shed 5 bases and J 13 bases; nucleotides not matched to a gene: 6.

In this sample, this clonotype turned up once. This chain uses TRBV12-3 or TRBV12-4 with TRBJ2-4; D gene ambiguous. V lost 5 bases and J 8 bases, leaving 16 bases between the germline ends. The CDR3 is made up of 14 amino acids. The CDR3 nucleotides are TGTGCCAGCAGTCCTCATTCCGCTAAAGACATTCAGTACTTC. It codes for CASSPHSAKDIQYF.

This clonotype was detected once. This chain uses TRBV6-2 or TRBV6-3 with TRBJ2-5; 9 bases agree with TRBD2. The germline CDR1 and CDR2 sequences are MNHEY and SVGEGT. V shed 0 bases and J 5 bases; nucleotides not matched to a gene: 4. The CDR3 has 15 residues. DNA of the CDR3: TGTGCCAGCAGTTACTCGGCGGGAGGGACGGAGACCCAGTACTTC. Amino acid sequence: CASSYSAGGTETQYF.

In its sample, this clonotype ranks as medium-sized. In DNA form, the CDR3 reads TGTGCCAGCAGTTTACTAGCGGGAGTCATGGAGCAGTACTTC. Translation: CASSLLAGVMEQYF. V is TRBV28 and J is TRBJ2-7, with 10 bases lining up with TRBD2. The CDR3 contains 14 residues. V trimming: 2 bases; J trimming: 7 bases; junction bases outside the gene matches: 5. Germline V CDR1 and CDR2: MDHEN, SYDVKM.

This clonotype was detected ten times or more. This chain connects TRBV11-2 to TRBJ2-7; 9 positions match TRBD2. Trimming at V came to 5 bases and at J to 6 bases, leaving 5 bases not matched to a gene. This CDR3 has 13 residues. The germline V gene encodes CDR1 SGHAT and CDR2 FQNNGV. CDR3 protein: CASSRGLAVEQYF. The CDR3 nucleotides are TGTGCCAGCAGCCGGGGACTAGCAGTCGAGCAGTACTTC.

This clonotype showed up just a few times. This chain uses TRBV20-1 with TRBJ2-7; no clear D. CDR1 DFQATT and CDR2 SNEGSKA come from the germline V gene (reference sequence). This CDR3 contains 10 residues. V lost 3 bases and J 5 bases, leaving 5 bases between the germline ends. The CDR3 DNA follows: TGCAGTGCTAGGCGCGACGAGCAGTACTTC. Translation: CSARRDEQYF.

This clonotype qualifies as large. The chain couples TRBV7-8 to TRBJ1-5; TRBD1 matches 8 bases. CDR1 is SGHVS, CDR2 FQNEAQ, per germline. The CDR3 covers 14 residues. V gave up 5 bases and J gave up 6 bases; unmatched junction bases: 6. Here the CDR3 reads CASSRSDRAQPQHF. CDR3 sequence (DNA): TGTGCCAGCAGCCGCTCGGACAGGGCTCAGCCCCAGCATTTT.